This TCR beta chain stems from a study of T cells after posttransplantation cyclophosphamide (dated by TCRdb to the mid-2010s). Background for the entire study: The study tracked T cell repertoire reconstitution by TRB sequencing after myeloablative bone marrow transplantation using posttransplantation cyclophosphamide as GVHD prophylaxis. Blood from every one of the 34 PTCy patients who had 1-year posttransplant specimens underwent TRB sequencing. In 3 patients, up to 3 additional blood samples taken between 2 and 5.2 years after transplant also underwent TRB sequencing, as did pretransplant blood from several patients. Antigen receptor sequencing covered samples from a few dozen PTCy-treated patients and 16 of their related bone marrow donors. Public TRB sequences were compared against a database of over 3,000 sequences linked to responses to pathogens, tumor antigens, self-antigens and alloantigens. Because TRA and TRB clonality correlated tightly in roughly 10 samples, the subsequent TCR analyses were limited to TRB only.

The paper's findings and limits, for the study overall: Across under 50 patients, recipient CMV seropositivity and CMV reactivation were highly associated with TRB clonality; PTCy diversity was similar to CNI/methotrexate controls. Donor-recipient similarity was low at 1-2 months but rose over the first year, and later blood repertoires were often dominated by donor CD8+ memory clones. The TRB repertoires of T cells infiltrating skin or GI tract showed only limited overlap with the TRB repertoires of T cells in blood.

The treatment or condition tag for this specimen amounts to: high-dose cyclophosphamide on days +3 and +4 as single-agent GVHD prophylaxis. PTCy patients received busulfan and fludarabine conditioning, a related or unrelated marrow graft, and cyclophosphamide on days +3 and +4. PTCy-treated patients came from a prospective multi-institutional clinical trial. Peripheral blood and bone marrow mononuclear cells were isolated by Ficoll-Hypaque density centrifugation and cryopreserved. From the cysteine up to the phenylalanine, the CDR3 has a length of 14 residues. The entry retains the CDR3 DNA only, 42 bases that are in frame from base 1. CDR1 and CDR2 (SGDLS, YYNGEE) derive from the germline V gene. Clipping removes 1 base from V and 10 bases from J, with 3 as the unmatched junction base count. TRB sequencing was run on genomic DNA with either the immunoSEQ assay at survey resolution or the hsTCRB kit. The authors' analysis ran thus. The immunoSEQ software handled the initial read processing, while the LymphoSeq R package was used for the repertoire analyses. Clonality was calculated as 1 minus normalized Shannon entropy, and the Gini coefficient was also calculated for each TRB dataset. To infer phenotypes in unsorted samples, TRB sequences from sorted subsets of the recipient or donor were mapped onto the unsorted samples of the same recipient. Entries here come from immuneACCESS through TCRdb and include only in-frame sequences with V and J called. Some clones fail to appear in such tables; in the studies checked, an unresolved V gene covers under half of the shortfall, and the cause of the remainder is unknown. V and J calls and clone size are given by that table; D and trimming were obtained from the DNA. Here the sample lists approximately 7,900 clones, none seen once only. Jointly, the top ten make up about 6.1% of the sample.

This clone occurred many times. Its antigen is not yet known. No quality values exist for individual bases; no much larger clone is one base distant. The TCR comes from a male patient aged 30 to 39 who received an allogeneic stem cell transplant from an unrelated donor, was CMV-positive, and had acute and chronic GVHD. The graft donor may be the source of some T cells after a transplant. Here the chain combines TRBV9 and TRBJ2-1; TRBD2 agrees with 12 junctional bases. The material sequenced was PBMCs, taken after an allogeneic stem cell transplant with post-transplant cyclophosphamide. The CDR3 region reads CASSVLAGGPEQFF. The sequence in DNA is TGTGCCAGCAGCGTACTAGCGGGGGGGCCGGAGCAGTTCTTC. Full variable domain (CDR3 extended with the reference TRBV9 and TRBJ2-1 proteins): DSGVTQTPKHLITATGQRVTLRCSPRSGDLSVYWYQQSLDQGLQFLIQYYNGEERAKGNILERFSAQQFPDLHSELNLSSLELGDSALYFCASSVLAGGPEQFFGPGTRLTVL.